What follows describes a single T cell receptor beta chain. Its antigen remains unknown. In the study's own analysis: A productive frequency of 2.59 x 10-5 was the lowest detectable. Repertoires were generated with immunoSEQ multiplex PCR, while TCRdb's copy carries only in-frame clones and drops some. The V and J calls and the clone size are those of that table, but D and trimming were determined from the DNA. Of tens of thousands of clones listed, 65% to 70% are singletons. Germline-derived CDR1 and CDR2 are SGHTA and FQGTGA. This CDR3 has 15 residues. Trimming pared 7 bases from V and 4 bases from J, leaving 16 bases between. This record belongs to a study of STAT5B mutations in CD4+ large granular lymphocyte leukemia. Study-level background: The CDR3 'QG' motif was associated with a particular HLA allele among healthy donors.

Whole-study results and caveats: 8/27 top patient clones versus 2/35 control clones were TRBV06-family. Around 25% of private leukemic clonotypes occurred rarely in other patients' non-leukemic repertoires.

This receptor was identified in a human donor in good health. Sequenced sample: CD4+ T cells from blood buffy coats. The rearrangement uses TRBV7-3 and TRBJ2-2, with D possibly TRBD2 on 5 matching bases. CDR3 bases: TGTGCCAGCACCCAAGTCGGGGTTGGCACCGGGGAGCTGTTTTTT. Translating it yields CASTQVGVGTGELFF. Full variable domain (missing parts from reference TRBV7-3 and TRBJ2-2): GAGVSQTPSNKVTEKGKYVELRCDPISGHTALYWYRQSLGQGPEFLIYFQGTGAADDSGLPNDRFFAVRPEGSVSTLKIQRTERGDSAVYLCASTQVGVGTGELFFGEGSRLTVL.